This T cell receptor beta chain was sequenced during a study of cytomegalovirus exposure and HLA in healthy donors. Study details: Unique TCRs numbering about 85 million, obtained from HLA-typed donors, made up an early data release.

The PCR made use of 60 Vbeta and 13 Jbeta primers. The repertoire was sequenced with immunoSEQ multiplex PCR; TCRdb's copy has only in-frame clones and lacks some. The sample data list approximately 110,000 clones. J was trimmed by 1 base and V by 0 bases; bases with no gene match: 4. The CDR3 loop spans 17 amino acids. CDR1 LNHNV and CDR2 YYDKDF come from the germline V gene (reference sequence). Concerning this clone itself: Its antigen is not identified.

Healthy bone marrow donors made up the donor group. Study-wide results and caveats: Indistinguishable V segments, including TRBV6-2 and TRBV6-3, were excluded.

Sequencing was done on a sample of PBMCs. The TCR sequence derives from a man aged 35-49 years in good health and CMV-seropositive. The V gene is TRBV15, the J gene TRBJ2-2, with TRBD2 matching over 8 bases. The CDR3 DNA sequence: TGTGCCACCAGCAGAGATGAAAGCGGGAGGAACACCGGGGAGCTGTTTTTT. Translating it yields CATSRDESGRNTGELFF. Full variable domain (missing parts from reference TRBV15 and TRBJ2-2): DAMVIQNPRYQVTQFGKPVTLSCSQTLNHNVMYWYQQKSSQAPKLLFHYYDKDFNNEADTPDNFQSRRPNTSFCFLDIRSPGLGDTAMYLCATSRDESGRNTGELFFGEGSRLTVL.